This entry lists 6 T cell receptor beta chains sequenced from one sample in a study of cytomegalovirus exposure and HLA in healthy donors. The PCR used 60 Vbeta and 13 Jbeta primers. The data were produced by immunoSEQ multiplex PCR, yet TCRdb's version contains in-frame clones alone and is incomplete. Among under 200,000 clones listed, around three quarters were seen once. The sample taken for sequencing was PBMCs. The receptors originated from a woman in her 50s in good health and CMV-seropositive.

The chain couples TRBV18 to TRBJ2-2; 8 bases are a match to TRBD1. This CDR3 contains 16 residues. The V gene's germline CDR1 is KGHSH and CDR2 LQKENI. Unmatched junction bases numbered 4, after V lost 3 bases and J lost 1 base. The CDR3 is CASSPDGTGNTGELFF. For the CDR3, the DNA is TGTGCCAGCTCACCGGACGGGACAGGGAACACCGGGGAGCTGTTTTTT.

J is TRBJ2-2 and V is TRBV9, with 10 bases fitting TRBD2. The germline CDR1 and CDR2 sequences are SGDLS and YYNGEE. CDR3 length equals 15 residues. With 1 base clipped from V and 6 bases from J, the junction kept 3 bases outside the gene matches. The CDR3 DNA follows: TGTGCCAGCAGCGTATTAGCGGGGGGAGCCGGGGAGCTGTTTTTT. This encodes CASSVLAGGAGELFF.

CDR3 sequence: CASSPRWTRTDTQYF. In nucleotides, the CDR3 is TGTGCCAGCAGTCCGCGTTGGACTCGCACAGATACGCAGTATTTT. The chain has TRBV7-2 and TRBJ2-3, with D possibly TRBD2 on 5 matching bases. CDR1 is SGHTA and CDR2 is FQGNSA in the germline V gene. The CDR3 sequence is 15 residues long. Trimming took off 6 bases at V and 1 base at J, with 14 bases between the two ends.

The chain combines TRBV19 with TRBJ1-1, with 7 nucleotides matching TRBD1. Unmatched junction bases numbered 5, after V lost 6 bases and J lost 1 base. Germline V CDR1 and CDR2: LNHDA, SQIVND (reference sequence). The CDR3 spans 14 residues. CDR3 residues: CASSYRGSNTEAFF. CDR3 DNA sequence: TGTGCCAGTAGCTACAGGGGATCGAACACTGAAGCTTTCTTT.

With respect to this clone: Other DNA sequences within the sample encode an identical CDR3. V gene TRBV28 combines with J gene TRBJ2-7; possible D gene TRBD1, 5 bases. This CDR3 is built from 13 residues. Germline V gene sequence: CDR1 MDHEN, CDR2 SYDVKM. V was pared by 5 bases and J by 4 bases, with 12 bases between. Here the CDR3 DNA reads TGTGCCAGCAGTCGAACAGGACCTTACGAGCAGTACTTC. This codes for CASSRTGPYEQYF.

This clone came up a few times. This chain uses TRBV11-1 with TRBJ2-1; possible D gene TRBD1, 5 bases. Germline loops: CDR1 SGHAT, CDR2 FQDESV (reference sequence). With 3 bases removed from V and 3 bases from J, the gap between germline ends came to 12 bases. The CDR3 is made up of 15 amino acids. This CDR3 is CASSLPDTNYNEQFF. The CDR3 DNA reads as TGTGCCAGCAGCTTGCCGGACACAAACTACAATGAGCAGTTCTTC.